The 22 T cell receptor beta chains below come from one sample, sequenced in a study of identifying expanded T cells in peripheral blood. Profiled with immunoSEQ multiplex PCR; TCRdb holds only in-frame clones, not every one. The sample comprises roughly 96,000 clones, roughly 88% of which are singletons, and approximately 5.2% rests with the top ten. Sequenced: blood. All receptors come from a person aged 18 to 75 in good health.

The chain is built from TRBV19 and TRBJ1-5; TRBD1 is a possible D gene (6 bases). This CDR3 has 15 amino acids. Germline V gene lookup returns CDR1 LNHDA and CDR2 SQIVND (reference sequence). V gave up 4 bases and J gave up 0 bases, with 10 bases separating them. The DNA of the CDR3 is TGTGCCAGTAGTACTTGGACAGCTAGCAATCAGCCCCAGCATTTT. Amino acids: CASSTWTASNQPQHF.

This chain uses TRBV20-1 with TRBJ1-2; the match to TRBD1 covers 8 bases. The V gene end was trimmed by 3 bases and the J gene end by 14 bases; junction bases not matched to a gene: 8. The germline V gene has CDR1 DFQATT and CDR2 SNEGSKA (reference sequence). The CDR3 is 11 residues long. The CDR3 nucleotides read TGCAGTGCTAGCGCTGGGACAGGAGGGACCTTC. It encodes CSASAGTGGTF.

This clone came up a few times. Different DNA sequences within this sample yield the same CDR3. V gene TRBV6-1 combines with J gene TRBJ1-5, with a weak D call TRBD1 (5 bases). Trimming removed 6 bases at V and 0 bases at J, with 9 bases between. Germline V CDR1 and CDR2: MNHNS, SASEGT. The CDR3 sequence is 14 residues long. This chain's CDR3 is CASRDSYSNQPQHF. CDR3 nucleotides: TGTGCCAGCAGAGACAGTTATAGCAATCAGCCCCAGCATTTT.

This clone was counted between two and nine times. The V call is TRBV7-8, the J call TRBJ2-2; 8 nucleotides match TRBD2. After removal of 3 bases from V and 7 bases from J, the junction contained 4 bases not matched to a gene. Per the germline V gene, CDR1 is SGHVS and CDR2 is FQNEAQ. This CDR3 has 14 amino acids. CDR3 bases: TGTGCCAGCAGCTTTAGCGGGGTTGGCGGGGAGCTGTTTTTT. It encodes CASSFSGVGGELFF.

This chain connects TRBV10-3 to TRBJ2-1; TRBD1 matches at 8 bases. Germline values: CDR1 ENHRY, CDR2 SYGVKD. V lost 4 bases, J lost 9 bases, and 11 bases stayed unmatched. This CDR3 contains 15 residues. The CDR3 DNA is TGTGCCATCAGTGGGGGGCAGGGGGCGGCGGGTGAGCAGTTCTTC. The encoded protein is CAISGGQGAAGEQFF.

The CDR3 DNA reads TGCGCCAGCAAGGCCCCCGGGACAGGGATTGGCGAGCAGTACTTC. Translated, it gives CASKAPGTGIGEQYF. The chain couples TRBV5-1 to TRBJ2-7, with TRBD1 matching over 9 bases. There are 15 residues in the CDR3. CDR1 and CDR2 from the germline V gene are SGHRS and YFSETQ. V was pared by 6 bases and J by 6 bases, with 13 bases of the junction left unmatched.

The rearrangement uses TRBV7-9 and TRBJ1-6; TRBD1 matches 11 bases. The CDR3 spans 14 residues. Germline V gives CDR1 SEHNR, CDR2 FQNEAQ (reference sequence). The junction had 5 bases not matched to a gene; V was cut back by 5 bases and J by 11 bases. CDR3 nucleotide sequence: TGTGCCAGCAGCCCCCGGGACAGGGGGACACCCCTCCACTTT. Translation: CASSPRDRGTPLHF.

This clone has just a few counts. The chain carries TRBV19 and TRBJ1-6; unclear D gene. The CDR3 loop spans 13 amino acids. Germline CDR1 is LNHDA and CDR2 is SQIVND (reference sequence). Between the trimmed V and J ends, which lost 4 bases and 10 bases, there was a span of 11 bases. This CDR3 is CASSTSSSSPLHF. CDR3 DNA: TGTGCCAGTAGTACTTCCTCTAGCTCACCCCTCCACTTT.

V and J are TRBV29-1 and TRBJ2-3, with 7 positions matching TRBD1. Trimming took 6 bases from V and 6 from J; bases not matched to a gene: 12. The CDR3 runs to 14 residues. From germline, CDR1 is SQVTM and CDR2 ANQGSEA. The CDR3 DNA sequence: TGCAGCGTCCGGGACAGTCAGTTAGTGGATACGCAGTATTTT. Translated: CSVRDSQLVDTQYF.

The CDR3 spells CASSLAPWGGACYEQYF. CDR3 sequence (DNA): TGTGCCAGCAGCTTAGCCCCTTGGGGGGGGGCTTGCTACGAGCAGTACTTC. This sequence joins TRBV7-9 and TRBJ2-7; possible D gene TRBD2, 7 bases. With 0 bases removed from V and 3 bases from J, the gap between germline ends came to 18 bases. In germline, CDR1 is SEHNR, CDR2 FQNEAQ (reference sequence). The CDR3 extends over 17 amino acids. The complete variable domain, with remaining parts taken from reference TRBV7-9 and TRBJ2-7, reads DTGVSQNPRHKITKRGQNVTFRCDPISEHNRLYWYRQTLGQGPEFLTYFQNEAQLEKSRLLSDRFSAERPKGSFSTLEIQRTEQGDSAMYLCASSLAPWGGACYEQYFGPGTRLTVT.

The chain joins TRBV27 to TRBJ1-2; 9 nucleotides line up with TRBD1. Germline V gives CDR1 MNHEY, CDR2 SMNVEV (reference sequence). The CDR3 contains 15 residues. V was pared by 8 bases and J by 5 bases, with 12 bases of the junction left unmatched. CDR3 coding DNA: TGTGCCAGCGGGACAGGGCGCCCTTTAGGGTATGGCTACACCTTC. Translation: CASGTGRPLGYGYTF.

The chain has TRBV19 and TRBJ1-5; no firm D call. Deletions cut 4 bases from V and 0 bases from J, with 13 bases between. CDR1 LNHDA and CDR2 SQIVND come from the germline V gene (reference sequence). The CDR3 sequence is 16 residues long. The CDR3 nucleotides read TGTGCCAGTAGTACCCCCAACCAAGCTAGCAATCAGCCCCAGCATTTT. As protein: CASSTPNQASNQPQHF. Variable domain in full (rest from reference TRBV19 and TRBJ1-5): DGGITQSPKYLFRKEGQNVTLSCEQNLNHDAMYWYRQDPGQGLRLIYYSQIVNDFQKGDIAEGYSVSREKKESFPLTVTSAQKNPTAFYLCASSTPNQASNQPQHFGDGTRLSIL.

V usage is TRBV15 and J usage is TRBJ2-7, with a tentative D call TRBD1 (6 bases). Deletions cut 1 base from V and 4 bases from J, with 8 bases between. Germline CDR1 and CDR2: LNHNV and YYDKDF (reference sequence). This CDR3 spans 13 amino acids. Written as DNA, the CDR3 is TGTGCCACCAGCAGAGCCCAGGGGTACGAGCAGTACTTC. Its translation is CATSRAQGYEQYF.

This chain connects TRBV27 to TRBJ2-1; maybe TRBD2 (6 bases). The CDR3 runs to 15 residues. Germline V gene sequence: CDR1 MNHEY, CDR2 SMNVEV (reference sequence). With 4 bases removed from V and 7 bases from J, the gap between germline ends came to 17 bases. The DNA for the CDR3 is TGTGCCAGCAGTTATAGAAGGGGAGGAGTTAATGAGCAGTTCTTC. It yields the protein CASSYRRGGVNEQFF.

This clone was seen a handful of times. The chain has TRBV19 and TRBJ2-7; TRBD1 matches at 7 bases. CDR1 and CDR2 from the germline V gene are LNHDA and SQIVND (reference sequence). V dropped 6 bases and J dropped 4; count of bases not matched to a gene: 6. The CDR3 loop spans 13 amino acids. The CDR3 DNA follows: TGTGCCAGTAGCCCAGGGGGACGGTACGAGCAGTACTTC. Its protein product is CASSPGGRYEQYF. The full variable domain, its missing parts supplied by reference TRBV19 and TRBJ2-7, is DGGITQSPKYLFRKEGQNVTLSCEQNLNHDAMYWYRQDPGQGLRLIYYSQIVNDFQKGDIAEGYSVSREKKESFPLTVTSAQKNPTAFYLCASSPGGRYEQYFGPGTRLTVT.

This chain uses TRBV7-2 with TRBJ2-1, with D hard to call. The germline gives CDR1 SGHTA, CDR2 FQGNSA. The CDR3 length is 18 residues. Deletions cut 5 bases from V and 4 bases from J, with 24 bases between. CDR3 bases: TGTGCCAGCAGCCCTCGGACGAATTCGGACGACACATACAATGAGCAGTTCTTC. This codes for CASSPRTNSDDTYNEQFF.

The chain has TRBV9 and TRBJ1-2; D gene ambiguous. Trimming took off 4 bases at V and 4 bases at J, with 17 bases between the two ends. Germline CDR1 is SGDLS and CDR2 is YYNGEE. The CDR3 extends over 15 amino acids. CDR3 coding DNA: TGTGCCAGCAGCACCCCAGGCAGTTCGATCTATGGCTACACCTTC. Its protein is CASSTPGSSIYGYTF.

The chain joins TRBV7-2 to TRBJ1-1; D unresolved. The germline gives CDR1 SGHTA, CDR2 FQGNSA. The CDR3 loop spans 14 amino acids. V lost 1 base and J 0 bases, leaving 6 bases between the germline ends. The CDR3 DNA is TGTGCCAGCAGCTTAGAGGAGGTGAACACTGAAGCTTTCTTT. Its translation is CASSLEEVNTEAFF. Full variable domain (rest looked up from reference TRBV7-2 and TRBJ1-1): GAGVSQSPSNKVTEKGKDVELRCDPISGHTALYWYRQSLGQGLEFLIYFQGNSAPDKSGLPSDRFSAERTGGSVSTLTIQRTQQEDSAVYLCASSLEEVNTEAFFGQGTRLTVV.

The chain carries TRBV19 and TRBJ2-3, with TRBD1 matching 9 bases. Germline V gene lookup returns CDR1 LNHDA and CDR2 SQIVND (reference sequence). The V gene end was trimmed by 4 bases and the J gene end by 3 bases; junction bases not matched to a gene: 11. This CDR3 is 17 amino acids long. CDR3 sequence reads: CASSTSFRTGATDTQYF. CDR3 in DNA: TGTGCCAGTAGTACCTCCTTTCGGACAGGGGCTACAGATACGCAGTATTTT.

This clone occurred a few times. The chain joins TRBV4-2 to TRBJ1-3, with D unresolved. V lost 0 bases, J lost 3 bases, and 6 bases lay in between. The CDR3 contains 14 residues. CDR1 is LGHNA, CDR2 YNFKEQ, per germline. This CDR3 is CASSQDRVGNTIYF. The CDR3 DNA reads as TGTGCCAGCAGCCAAGATAGGGTTGGAAACACCATATATTTT.

The rearrangement joins TRBV6-1 to TRBJ1-2; D is undetermined. This CDR3 is built from 12 residues. Trimming took off 2 bases at V and 4 bases at J, with 5 bases between the two ends. Germline-derived CDR1 and CDR2 are MNHNS and SASEGT. CDR3 sequence: CASSESGYGYTF. The CDR3 nucleotides read TGTGCCAGCAGTGAATCGGGCTATGGCTACACCTTC.

The rearrangement uses TRBV6-1 and TRBJ1-2; D is possibly TRBD1 (5 bases). This CDR3 region has 15 residues. Trimming took 6 bases from V and 9 from J, leaving 23 bases between them. Germline V gives CDR1 MNHNS, CDR2 SASEGT. The DNA of the CDR3 is TGTGCCAGCAGGCCTCCAGGGCAGCGAAATAAGCGCTACACCTTC. This translates into CASRPPGQRNKRYTF.